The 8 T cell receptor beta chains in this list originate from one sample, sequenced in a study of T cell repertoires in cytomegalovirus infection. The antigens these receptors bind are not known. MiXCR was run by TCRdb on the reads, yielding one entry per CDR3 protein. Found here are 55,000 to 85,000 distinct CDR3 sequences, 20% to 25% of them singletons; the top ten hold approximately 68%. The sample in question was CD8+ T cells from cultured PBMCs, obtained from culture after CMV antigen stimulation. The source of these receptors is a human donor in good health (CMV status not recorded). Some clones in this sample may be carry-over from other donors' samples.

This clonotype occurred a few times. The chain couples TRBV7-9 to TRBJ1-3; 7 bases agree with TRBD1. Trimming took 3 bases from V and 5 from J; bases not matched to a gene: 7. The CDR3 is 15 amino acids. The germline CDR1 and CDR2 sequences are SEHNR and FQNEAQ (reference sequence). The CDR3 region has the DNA TGTGCCAGCAGCTTTTCAAGGACAGGAAGAAACACCATATATTTT. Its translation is CASSFSRTGRNTIYF.

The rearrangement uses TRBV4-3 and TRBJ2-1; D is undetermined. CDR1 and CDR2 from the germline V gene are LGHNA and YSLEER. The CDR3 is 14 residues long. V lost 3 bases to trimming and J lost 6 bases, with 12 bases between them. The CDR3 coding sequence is TGCGCCAGCAGCCAGTCCGGCTACGTCAATGAGCAGTTCTTC. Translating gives CASSQSGYVNEQFF.

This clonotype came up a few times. CDR3: CASSSGQANYNEQFF. DNA of the CDR3: TGTGCCAGCAGCTCGGGACAGGCTAACTACAATGAGCAGTTCTTC. The chain carries TRBV7-6 and TRBJ2-1, with 8 bases lining up with TRBD1. The CDR3 covers 15 residues. CDR1 and CDR2 from the germline V gene are SGHVS and FNYEAQ. With V trimmed by 4 bases and J by 3 bases, 5 bases remained unmatched.

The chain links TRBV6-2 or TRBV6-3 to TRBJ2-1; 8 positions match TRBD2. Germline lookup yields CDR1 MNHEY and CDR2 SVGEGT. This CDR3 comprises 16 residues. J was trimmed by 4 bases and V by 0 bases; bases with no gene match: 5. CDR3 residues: CASSYSNVAGYNEQFF. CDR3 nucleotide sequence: TGTGCCAGCAGTTACTCGAACGTAGCGGGGTACAATGAGCAGTTCTTC.

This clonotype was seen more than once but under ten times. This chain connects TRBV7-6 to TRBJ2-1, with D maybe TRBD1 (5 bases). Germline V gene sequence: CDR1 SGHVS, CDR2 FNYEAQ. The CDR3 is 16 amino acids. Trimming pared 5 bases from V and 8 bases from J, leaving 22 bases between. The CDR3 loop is CASSPPPGSGGHEQFF. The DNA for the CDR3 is TGTGCCAGCAGCCCCCCCCCAGGGTCTGGTGGCCATGAGCAGTTCTTC. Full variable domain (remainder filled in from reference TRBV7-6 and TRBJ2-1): GAGVSQSPRYKVTKRGQDVALRCDPISGHVSLYWYRQALGQGPEFLTYFNYEAQQDKSGLPNDRFSAERPEGSISTLTIQRTEQRDSAMYRCASSPPPGSGGHEQFFGPGTRLTVL.

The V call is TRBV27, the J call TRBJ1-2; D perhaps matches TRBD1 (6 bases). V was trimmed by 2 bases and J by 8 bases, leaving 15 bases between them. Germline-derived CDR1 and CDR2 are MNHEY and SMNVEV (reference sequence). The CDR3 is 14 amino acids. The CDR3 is CASSLRGERGGYTF. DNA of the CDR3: TGTGCCAGCAGTTTAAGGGGGGAGCGCGGGGGCTACACCTTC.

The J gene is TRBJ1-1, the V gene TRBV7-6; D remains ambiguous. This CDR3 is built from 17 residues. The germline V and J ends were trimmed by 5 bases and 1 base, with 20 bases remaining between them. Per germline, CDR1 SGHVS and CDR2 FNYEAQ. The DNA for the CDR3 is TGTGCCAGCAGCACCTTGGGTGTTGGGGTGGGGAACACTGAAGCTTTCTTT. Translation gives CASSTLGVGVGNTEAFF. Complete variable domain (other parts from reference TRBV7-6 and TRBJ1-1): GAGVSQSPRYKVTKRGQDVALRCDPISGHVSLYWYRQALGQGPEFLTYFNYEAQQDKSGLPNDRFSAERPEGSISTLTIQRTEQRDSAMYRCASSTLGVGVGNTEAFFGQGTRLTVV.

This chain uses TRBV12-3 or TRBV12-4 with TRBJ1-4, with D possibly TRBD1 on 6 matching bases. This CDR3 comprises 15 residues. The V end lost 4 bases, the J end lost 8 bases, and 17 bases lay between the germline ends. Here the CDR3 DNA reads TGTGCCAGCAGTTCCGGGACACCTCTCGGCGAAAAACTGTTTTTT. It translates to CASSSGTPLGEKLFF.